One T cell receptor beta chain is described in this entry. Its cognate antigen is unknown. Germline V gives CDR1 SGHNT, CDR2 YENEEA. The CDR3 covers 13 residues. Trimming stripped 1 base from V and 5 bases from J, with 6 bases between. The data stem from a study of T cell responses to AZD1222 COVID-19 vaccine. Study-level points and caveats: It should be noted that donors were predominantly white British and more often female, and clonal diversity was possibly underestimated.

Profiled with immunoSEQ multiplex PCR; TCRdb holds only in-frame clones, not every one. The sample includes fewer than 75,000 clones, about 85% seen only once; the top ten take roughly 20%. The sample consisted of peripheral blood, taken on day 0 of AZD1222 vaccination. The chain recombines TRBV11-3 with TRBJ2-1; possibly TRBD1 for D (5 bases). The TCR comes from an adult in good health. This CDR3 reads CASSLGQNNEQFF. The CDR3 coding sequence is TGTGCCAGCAGCTTAGGACAGAACAATGAGCAGTTCTTC.